Listed below are T cell receptor beta chains from one sample, sequenced in a study of identical twins. Using its own MiXCR run on the 5' RACE reads, TCRdb lists one record per CDR3 protein. The sample consists of some 730,000 distinct CDR3 sequences, around a sixth of them appearing once. These data were also reused for a study on T cells expressing NK-cell markers.

Sequenced material: PBMCs. The receptor set was obtained from a woman under 30 in good health. Both conserved end residues are part of each CDR3. D genes are given only for firm matches. Only part of the rows carry a size: once, few, many, or a class if the clone is expanded.

cdr3_length,clone_size,j_call,d_call,v_call,cdr3_aa,cdr3_nt
18,-,TRBJ2-3,-,TRBV11-2,CASSLGPWNGGAGDTQYF,TGTGCCAGCAGCTTGGGCCCGTGGAACGGGGGCGCAGGAGATACGCAGTATTTT
14,-,TRBJ2-7,TRBD2,TRBV20-1,CSASLGLRSSEQYF,TGCAGTGCTAGTTTGGGACTACGATCATCCGAGCAGTACTTC
11,-,TRBJ2-7,-,TRBV20-1,CSAIIDYEQYF,TGCAGTGCTATCATAGACTACGAGCAGTACTTC
11,-,TRBJ1-1,-,TRBV6-5,CASSEGVRAFF,TGTGCCAGCAGCGAGGGGGTGAGGGCTTTCTTT
11,few,TRBJ2-1,-,TRBV29-1,CSVKWKNEQFF,TGCAGCGTGAAATGGAAGAATGAGCAGTTCTTC
13,few,TRBJ2-3,-,TRBV7-2,CASSPPSWGTQYF,TGTGCCAGCAGCCCGCCCTCTTGGGGTACGCAGTATTTT
16,few,TRBJ2-2,TRBD2,TRBV15,CATSSMPGTTSGELFF,TGTGCCACCAGCAGCATGCCCGGGACTACCTCCGGGGAGCTGTTTTTT
15,few,TRBJ2-3,TRBD1,TRBV25-1,CASSHNRGTTDTQYF,TGTGCCAGCAGTCATAACAGGGGGACCACAGATACGCAGTATTTT
16,-,TRBJ2-3,-,TRBV10-2,CASSEDPRRVTDTQYF,TGCGCCAGCAGTGAGGACCCGCGACGAGTGACAGATACGCAGTATTTT
12,few,TRBJ1-5,-,TRBV20-1,CSARTPNQPQHF,TGCAGTGCCCGGACACCGAATCAGCCCCAGCATTTT
14,-,TRBJ1-1,-,TRBV16,CASRSGGRNTEAFF,TGTGCCAGCCGCTCGGGGGGAAGAAACACTGAAGCTTTCTTT
17,-,TRBJ2-2,TRBD1,TRBV6-2/TRBV6-3,CASSYPSGQGAWGELFF,TGTGCCAGCAGTTACCCCTCCGGACAGGGGGCCTGGGGGGAGCTGTTTTTT
15,-,TRBJ2-5,-,TRBV7-9,CASSNLAAGKETQYF,TGTGCCAGCAGTAATCTAGCCGCCGGGAAAGAGACCCAGTACTTC
14,many,TRBJ2-7,-,TRBV5-1,CASSLSGGPYEQYF,TGTGCCAGCAGCTTAAGTGGGGGGCCCTACGAGCAGTACTTC
14,-,TRBJ1-1,TRBD1,TRBV20-1,CSASMTGRNTEAFF,TGCAGTGCTAGCATGACAGGGAGGAACACTGAAGCTTTCTTT
16,-,TRBJ2-5,TRBD1,TRBV11-2,CASSLGQAMGQETQYF,TGTGCCAGCAGCCTCGGACAGGCGATGGGGCAAGAGACCCAGTACTTC
14,-,TRBJ2-2,-,TRBV5-1,CASSLEGRAGELFF,TGCGCCAGCAGCTTGGAGGGCAGGGCCGGGGAGCTGTTTTTT
14,few,TRBJ2-1,TRBD2,TRBV7-2,CASTRTSASEEQFF,TGTGCCAGCACGCGGACTAGCGCCTCGGAAGAGCAGTTCTTC
15,-,TRBJ2-3,-,TRBV5-1,CASSFGRGGTDTQYF,TGCGCCAGCAGCTTTGGAAGGGGGGGCACAGATACGCAGTATTTT
13,few,TRBJ1-5,-,TRBV10-3,CAISAYSNQPQHF,TGTGCCATCAGTGCCTACAGCAATCAGCCCCAGCATTTT
18,-,TRBJ2-6,-,TRBV10-3,CASSGRDTTSSGANVLTF,-
15,few,TRBJ2-7,-,TRBV7-9,CASSGRDRSLGEQYF,TGTGCCAGCAGCGGGAGGGACAGGTCCCTTGGAGAGCAGTACTTC
15,-,TRBJ1-1,-,TRBV6-5,CASSYTPGRGREAFF,TGTGCCAGCAGTTATACCCCAGGGAGGGGGAGAGAAGCTTTCTTT
11,few,TRBJ1-1,-,TRBV5-1,CASSREGRAFF,TGCGCCAGCAGCCGTGAAGGGCGAGCTTTCTTT
15,-,TRBJ2-1,-,TRBV20-1,CSAQRFPSSYNEQFF,TGCAGTGCTCAGCGATTCCCAAGCTCCTACAATGAGCAGTTCTTC
16,few,TRBJ2-3,-,TRBV19,CASSTRRALGTDTQYF,TGTGCCAGTAGTACCCGACGGGCCCTCGGCACAGATACGCAGTATTTT
12,few,TRBJ1-2,-,TRBV6-6,CASTGGNYGYTF,TGTGCCAGCACGGGGGGGAACTATGGCTACACCTTC
12,-,TRBJ2-7,-,TRBV12-3/TRBV12-4,CASSLGWAEQYF,TGTGCCAGCAGCCTAGGGTGGGCCGAGCAGTACTTC